This TCR beta chain was identified in a study of shared clonotypes between healthy human individuals. Study conclusions and caveats: Across several donors, naive CD4 shared 5% to 6%, naive CD8 under 4%, memory CD4 2.3%, memory CD8 about 0.38%.

Concerning this clone itself: Its antigen is unidentified.

The repertoire was sequenced with immunoSEQ multiplex PCR; TCRdb's copy has only in-frame clones and lacks some. The table includes 2.3 million or so clones, 93% detected once. Subsets obtained from CD4+ cells comprised CD45RA+ naive and CD45RA-negative memory cells. Germline loops: CDR1 SGHDT, CDR2 YYEEEE. CDR3 length: 14 amino acids. Deletions cut 6 bases from V and 5 bases from J, with 14 bases between. The origin of this receptor is a man between 18 and 29 years old in good health. Some clones in this sample may be carry-over from other donors' samples. The source material was naive CD4+ T cells from PBMCs. Documented subset: CD45RA+ positively selected. The rearrangement links TRBV5-6 to TRBJ2-2; D gene ambiguous. CDR3 DNA sequence: TGTGCCAGCACCCTCTATCGAAGTACCGGGGAGCTGTTTTTT. Protein product: CASTLYRSTGELFF. Supplemented by reference TRBV5-6 and TRBJ2-2, the full variable domain reads DAGVTQSPTHLIKTRGQQVTLRCSPKSGHDTVSWYQQALGQGPQFIFQYYEEEERQRGNFPDRFSGHQFPNYSSELNVNALLLGDSALYLCASTLYRSTGELFFGEGSRLTVL.